Below are 32 T cell receptor beta chains sequenced from a single sample in a study of cytomegalovirus exposure and HLA in healthy donors. PCR employed 60 Vbeta and 13 Jbeta primers. The table came from immunoSEQ multiplex PCR; TCRdb's copy has only in-frame clones and leaves some out. Of 210,000 or so clones in the sample, around four fifths are singletons; the top ten hold 2.5% to 3%. The specimen was PBMCs. These receptors were obtained from a woman aged 60-75 years in good health and CMV-seropositive.

The rearrangement joins TRBV5-8 to TRBJ2-5, with 7 bases fitting TRBD1. Germline assignment: CDR1 SGHTS and CDR2 YDEGEE. V shed 5 bases and J 0 bases; nucleotides not matched to a gene: 10. The CDR3 runs to 16 residues. In DNA, the CDR3 is TGTGCCAGCAGTAGAAAAACCAGGGGGTACCAAGAGACCCAGTACTTC. This codes for CASSRKTRGYQETQYF.

The table lists this clone with a few counts. The chain carries TRBV7-9 and TRBJ1-1, with D maybe TRBD1 (6 bases). Per germline, CDR1 SEHNR and CDR2 FQNEAQ (reference sequence). The length of the CDR3 is 14 residues. Trimming took 3 bases from V and 1 from J, leaving 9 bases between them. CDR3 sequence: CASSFQQGNTEAFF. For the CDR3, the DNA is TGTGCCAGCAGCTTCCAACAGGGGAACACTGAAGCTTTCTTT.

The rearrangement uses TRBV5-1 and TRBJ1-2; 9 bases are a match to TRBD1. The V gene end was trimmed by 8 bases and the J gene end by 1 base; junction bases not matched to a gene: 9. CDR1 is SGHRS, CDR2 YFSETQ, per germline. The CDR3 has 15 amino acids. This CDR3 reads CASMTGGSINYGYTF. As DNA, the CDR3 is TGCGCCAGTATGACAGGGGGATCTATTAACTATGGCTACACCTTC. The whole variable domain, filled in from reference TRBV5-1 and TRBJ1-2, reads KAGVTQTPRYLIKTRGQQVTLSCSPISGHRSVSWYQQTPGQGLQFLFEYFSETQRNKGNFPGRFSGRQFSNSRSEMNVSTLELGDSALYLCASMTGGSINYGYTFGSGTRLTVV.

CDR3 bases: TGTGCCAGCAGTTCGCGGACAGTTATGAACACTGAAGCTTTCTTT. Translated, it gives CASSSRTVMNTEAFF. This chain links TRBV6-5 with TRBJ1-1; tentatively, D is TRBD1 (6 bases). V lost 4 bases and J 0 bases, leaving 12 bases between the germline ends. Per the germline V gene, CDR1 is MNHEY and CDR2 is SVGAGI. This CDR3 contains 15 residues.

The V gene is TRBV10-3, the J gene TRBJ2-2, with no clear D. The CDR3 length is 13 residues. Trimming removed 4 bases at V and 4 bases at J, with 7 bases between. Germline lookup yields CDR1 ENHRY and CDR2 SYGVKD. The CDR3 is CAISATGTGELFF. Written as DNA, the CDR3 is TGTGCCATCAGTGCGACTGGCACCGGGGAGCTGTTTTTT.

The sample holds a few counts of this clone. In DNA form, the CDR3 reads TGTGCCAGCAGCTTAGAAGCTGCTCGTGAGTTCTTC. Its protein product is CASSLEAAREFF. The chain uses TRBV11-2 and TRBJ2-1; D call uncertain. The germline V and J ends were trimmed by 0 bases and 14 bases, with 11 bases remaining between them. Germline assignment: CDR1 SGHAT and CDR2 FQNNGV. This CDR3 contains 12 residues.

This clone has just one count. The chain links TRBV29-1 to TRBJ2-5, with D perhaps TRBD2 (6 bases). The CDR3 spans 12 residues. Germline assignment: CDR1 SQVTM and CDR2 ANQGSEA. Trimming stripped 4 bases from V and 9 bases from J, with 15 bases between. In nucleotides, the CDR3 is TGCAGCGTTGTCAGCGGGCCGAAGGCCCAGTACTTC. It is translated as CSVVSGPKAQYF.

The rearrangement joins TRBV7-2 to TRBJ2-7; D perhaps matches TRBD1 (5 bases). Germline V lookup: CDR1 SGHTA, CDR2 FQGNSA. The CDR3 is made up of 17 amino acids. Trimming took off 4 bases at V and 5 bases at J, with 24 bases between the two ends. This chain's CDR3 is CASSSSLSRQLSHEQYF. For the CDR3, the DNA is TGTGCCAGCAGCTCCTCTTTATCGAGACAGTTGTCACACGAGCAGTACTTC.

In DNA form, the CDR3 reads TGTGCCAGCATCTCCGGGACAGTTCCCTACGAGCAGTACTTC. Protein product: CASISGTVPYEQYF. J is TRBJ2-7 and V is TRBV7-2, with 7 nucleotides matching TRBD1. The trim removed 7 bases at V and 2 bases at J, leaving 8 bases unmatched. Germline V lookup: CDR1 SGHTA, CDR2 FQGNSA. The CDR3 spans 14 residues.

The rearrangement joins TRBV2 to TRBJ1-6; 7 bases are shared with TRBD1. The CDR3 length is 14 residues. The germline gives CDR1 SNHLY, CDR2 FYNNEI. J lost 8 bases, V lost 6 bases, and 7 bases had no gene match. CDR3: CASSADRVYSPLHF. In nucleotides, the CDR3 is TGTGCCAGCAGCGCTGACAGGGTTTATTCACCCCTCCACTTT.

For the CDR3, the DNA is TGCGCCAGCAGCGACGGGGCGGGAGTTTGGACGAATGAGCAGTTCTTC. Translating gives CASSDGAGVWTNEQFF. V usage is TRBV5-1 and J usage is TRBJ2-1, with 7 bases that match TRBD2. This CDR3 spans 16 amino acids. After removal of 4 bases from V and 7 bases from J, the junction contained 14 bases not matched to a gene. Germline assignment: CDR1 SGHRS and CDR2 YFSETQ.

This clone was detected a few times. CDR3 sequence reads: CASSLEAGLTEAFF. The CDR3 DNA is TGCGCCAGCAGCTTGGAGGCAGGGCTCACTGAAGCTTTCTTT. The rearrangement joins TRBV5-1 to TRBJ1-1, with a tentative D call TRBD1 (5 bases). The germline V gene encodes CDR1 SGHRS and CDR2 YFSETQ. The CDR3 spans 14 residues. With 0 bases removed from V and 4 bases from J, the gap between germline ends came to 10 bases.

This clone appeared a few times. This chain uses TRBV5-4 with TRBJ2-7; 12 bases are a match to TRBD2. Germline-derived CDR1 and CDR2 are SGHNT and YYREEE (reference sequence). Trimming removed 0 bases from V and 6 bases from J; junction bases left unmatched: 7. The CDR3 covers 16 residues. CDR3 sequence: CASSLASGRAALEQYF. The CDR3 coding sequence is TGTGCCAGCAGCTTGGCTAGCGGGAGGGCCGCTCTCGAGCAGTACTTC.

The J gene is TRBJ1-2, the V gene TRBV19; TRBD1 matches at 8 bases. Germline-derived CDR1 and CDR2 are LNHDA and SQIVND (reference sequence). The V and J ends lost 6 bases and 7 bases, in that order; junction bases with no gene match: 4. The CDR3 loop spans 12 amino acids. In DNA, the CDR3 is TGTGCCAGTAGAGGACAGGGTGCTGGCTACACCTTC. Encoded protein: CASRGQGAGYTF. The full variable domain, with the rest looked up from reference TRBV19 and TRBJ1-2, is DGGITQSPKYLFRKEGQNVTLSCEQNLNHDAMYWYRQDPGQGLRLIYYSQIVNDFQKGDIAEGYSVSREKKESFPLTVTSAQKNPTAFYLCASRGQGAGYTFGSGTRLTVV.

This chain joins TRBV27 and TRBJ1-5, with a weak D call TRBD1 (6 bases). CDR1 is MNHEY and CDR2 is SMNVEV in the germline V gene (reference sequence). V gave up 10 bases and J gave up 1 base, with 14 bases separating them. CDR3 length equals 14 residues. In DNA form, the CDR3 reads TGTGCCACCCGGGGAGGGGGAAGCAATCAGCCCCAGCATTTT. This encodes CATRGGGSNQPQHF.

The chain carries TRBV27 and TRBJ1-2; 10 nucleotides align to TRBD1. J gave up 8 bases and V 5 bases, and 11 bases lay outside the gene matches. Germline loops: CDR1 MNHEY, CDR2 SMNVEV (reference sequence). CDR3 length: 15 amino acids. The CDR3 nucleotides read TGTGCCAGCAGTCCGGGACAGGGGCGAACGAGGGGCTACACCTTC. Its translation is CASSPGQGRTRGYTF.

The rearrangement links TRBV6-1 to TRBJ1-1, with a weak D call TRBD1 (6 bases). The CDR3 covers 13 residues. The germline V gene encodes CDR1 MNHNS and CDR2 SASEGT. V gave up 4 bases and J gave up 0 bases, with 6 bases separating them. DNA of the CDR3: TGTGCCAGCAGTGGGACAGTGAACACTGAAGCTTTCTTT. This sequence encodes CASSGTVNTEAFF.

V and J are TRBV6-5 and TRBJ1-2, with D perhaps matching TRBD1 (5 bases). CDR1 and CDR2 from the germline V gene are MNHEY and SVGAGI. The V end was cut by 2 bases, the J end by 8 bases, with 12 bases between. This CDR3 comprises 13 residues. This CDR3 is CASSYRGGTGYTF. The CDR3 DNA reads TGTGCCAGCAGTTACCGCGGGGGGACGGGCTACACCTTC.

V gene TRBV6-6 combines with J gene TRBJ1-1; D may be TRBD1 (6 bases). Germline loops: CDR1 MNHNY, CDR2 SVGAGI (reference sequence). The CDR3 covers 15 residues. V was trimmed by 6 bases and J by 0 bases, leaving 14 bases between them. This CDR3 reads CASRPTGLMNTEAFF. CDR3 nucleotides: TGTGCCAGCAGACCCACAGGGCTGATGAACACTGAAGCTTTCTTT.

This clone was observed once. The chain has TRBV20-1 and TRBJ1-2; D is ambiguous. Germline V gene sequence: CDR1 DFQATT, CDR2 SNEGSKA (reference sequence). CDR3 length: 11 residues. V was trimmed by 2 bases and J by 4 bases, leaving 5 bases between them. The CDR3 DNA is TGCAGTGCTAGATTGGCCTATGGCTACACCTTC. Translated: CSARLAYGYTF.

The CDR3 coding sequence is TGTGCAAGTCGCCGAACCCTTTCGGGAGACGAGCAGTACTTC. Translation gives CASRRTLSGDEQYF. This chain joins TRBV12-2 and TRBJ2-7; the table's TRBD2 call for D was not verified on the DNA. TRBV12-2 is deemed a pseudogene. The CDR3 is 14 residues long.

The chain uses TRBV6-5 and TRBJ1-2; the match to TRBD1 covers 8 bases. V trimming: 6 bases; J trimming: 8 bases; junction bases outside the gene matches: 11. Per germline, CDR1 MNHEY and CDR2 SVGAGI. The length of the CDR3 is 14 residues. For the CDR3, the DNA is TGTGCCAGCAGACCGGGACAGGCGATGCGAGGCTACACCTTC. It is translated as CASRPGQAMRGYTF.

The chain carries TRBV7-9 and TRBJ1-4, with a possible D match to TRBD1 (5 bases). Germline V gene lookup returns CDR1 SEHNR and CDR2 FQNEAQ (reference sequence). The V end lost 2 bases, the J end lost 0 bases, and 10 bases lay between the germline ends. The CDR3 has 16 residues. Here the CDR3 reads CASSLSRGATNEKLFF. The CDR3 nucleotides are TGTGCCAGCAGCTTATCGCGGGGCGCAACTAATGAAAAACTGTTTTTT.

V gene TRBV2 combines with J gene TRBJ2-3; TRBD1 agrees at 7 bases. The CDR3 has 15 amino acids. The J segment lost 0 bases and the V segment lost 7 bases, leaving 7 bases of the junction unmatched. Germline CDR1 and CDR2: SNHLY and FYNNEI. CDR3 sequence: CASTRLTGSTDTQYF. The CDR3 nucleotides read TGTGCCAGCACCAGATTGACAGGGAGCACAGATACGCAGTATTTT.

The chain has TRBV2 and TRBJ2-2; maybe TRBD2 (6 bases). The CDR3 runs 15 residues. V was trimmed by 2 bases and J by 6 bases, leaving 13 bases between them. In germline, CDR1 is SNHLY, CDR2 FYNNEI. CDR3 sequence reads: CASSEQLATPGELFF. The CDR3 nucleotides are TGTGCCAGCAGTGAACAACTAGCAACTCCCGGGGAGCTGTTTTTT.

The chain recombines TRBV5-5 with TRBJ1-4; no clear D gene. CDR1 and CDR2 from the germline V gene are SGHKS and YYEKEE (reference sequence). The CDR3 has 13 amino acids. V was pared by 6 bases and J by 8 bases, with 14 bases between. Here the CDR3 DNA reads TGTGCCAGCACCCGGGGAGGAAGCGAAAAACTGTTTTTT. Translated, it gives CASTRGGSEKLFF. The full variable domain, completed using reference TRBV5-5 and TRBJ1-4, is DAGVTQSPTHLIKTRGQQVTLRCSPISGHKSVSWYQQVLGQGPQFIFQYYEKEERGRGNFPDRFSARQFPNYSSELNVNALLLGDSALYLCASTRGGSEKLFFGSGTQLSVL.

V gene TRBV10-3 combines with J gene TRBJ2-7, with D perhaps TRBD1 (5 bases). Germline V lookup: CDR1 ENHRY, CDR2 SYGVKD. Trimming stripped 8 bases from V and 3 bases from J, with 14 bases between. The CDR3 extends over 13 amino acids. CDR3 loop: CAIRVGDSYEQYF. The DNA of the CDR3 is TGTGCCATCCGTGTCGGTGACAGCTACGAGCAGTACTTC.

J is TRBJ2-7 and V is TRBV5-1; no clear D. Between the trimmed V and J ends, which lost 3 bases and 1 base, there was a span of 5 bases. The CDR3 runs to 12 residues. Germline assignment: CDR1 SGHRS and CDR2 YFSETQ. The CDR3 DNA is TGCGCCAGCAGCTCACAATCCTACGAGCAGTACTTC. This translates into CASSSQSYEQYF.

The rearrangement joins TRBV28 to TRBJ1-6, with D perhaps matching TRBD1 (6 bases). The CDR3 has 16 amino acids. The germline gives CDR1 MDHEN, CDR2 SYDVKM. Trimming took off 4 bases at V and 0 bases at J, with 10 bases between the two ends. The DNA for the CDR3 is TGTGCCAGCAGTTCCGGACAGTCCTCCTATAATTCACCCCTCCACTTT. Amino acids: CASSSGQSSYNSPLHF.

This chain joins TRBV7-9 and TRBJ1-1; D is perhaps TRBD1 (5 bases). CDR1 and CDR2 (germline): SEHNR, FQNEAQ (reference sequence). This CDR3 contains 14 residues. V lost 1 base and J 5 bases, leaving 11 bases between the germline ends. The CDR3 DNA follows: TGTGCCAGCAGCTTAGTCAGGGCGCCGACTGAAGCTTTCTTT. Its translation: CASSLVRAPTEAFF.

The chain couples TRBV4-1 to TRBJ2-5; D possibly corresponds to TRBD2 (6 bases). This CDR3 is built from 14 residues. The germline V gene encodes CDR1 MGHRA and CDR2 YSYEKL. Trimming removed 1 base at V and 5 bases at J, with 11 bases between. The CDR3 here is CASSQAGAGETQYF. CDR3 sequence (DNA): TGCGCCAGCAGCCAAGCTGGTGCGGGGGAGACCCAGTACTTC.

The rearrangement uses TRBV18 and TRBJ1-5, with D unclear. Trimming removed 3 bases from V and 4 bases from J, with 10 bases in between. The CDR3 has 14 residues. Germline loops: CDR1 KGHSH, CDR2 LQKENI. CDR3 residues: CASSPFQENQPQHF. The CDR3 DNA reads as TGTGCCAGCTCACCCTTCCAGGAAAATCAGCCCCAGCATTTT.